Each of the 23 T cell receptor beta chains below was sequenced from the same sample in a study of cytomegalovirus exposure and HLA in healthy donors. Primers included in the PCR were 60 Vbeta and 13 Jbeta primers. Clones were read by immunoSEQ multiplex PCR, and TCRdb kept only the in-frame ones, dropping some. Of around 110,000 clones listed, 50% to 65% are singletons. Material for sequencing was PBMCs. These receptors came from a woman between 40 and 50 years old in good health and CMV-seropositive.

This clone appeared a few times. The J gene is TRBJ1-4, the V gene TRBV12-5; D unresolved. This CDR3 spans 15 amino acids. V was clipped by 1 base and J by 0 bases, with 6 bases between them. The germline gives CDR1 LGHNT, CDR2 FRNRAP. CDR3 bases: TGTGCTAGTGGTTTGGGACAAACAACTAATGAAAAACTGTTTTTT. Its translation: CASGLGQTTNEKLFF. Variable domain in full (rest from reference TRBV12-5 and TRBJ1-4): DARVTQTPRHKVTEMGQEVTMRCQPILGHNTVFWYRQTMMQGLELLAYFRNRAPLDDSGMPKDRFSAEMPDATLATLKIQPSEPRDSAVYFCASGLGQTTNEKLFFGSGTQLSVL.

This clone was recorded a few times. The V call is TRBV28, the J call TRBJ1-1, with 10 nucleotides matching TRBD1. V shed 10 bases and J 5 bases; nucleotides not matched to a gene: 10. The CDR3 covers 14 residues. Germline CDR1 reads MDHEN; CDR2 reads SYDVKM. This chain's CDR3 is CATGTGVRRTEAFF. In DNA form, the CDR3 reads TGTGCCACCGGGACAGGGGTCCGCCGGACTGAAGCTTTCTTT.

This clone has more than one count but fewer than ten. This chain joins TRBV9 and TRBJ1-1, with TRBD1 matching over 9 bases. The J segment lost 6 bases and the V segment lost 0 bases, leaving 6 bases of the junction unmatched. This CDR3 has 15 amino acids. Germline V gene data show CDR1 as SGDLS and CDR2 as YYNGEE. The chain's CDR3 is CASSVEGTGFSEAFF. The CDR3 region has the DNA TGTGCCAGCAGCGTAGAAGGGACAGGGTTTTCTGAAGCTTTCTTT.

This chain links TRBV4-3 with TRBJ2-7; D perhaps matches TRBD1 (6 bases). The germline V gene encodes CDR1 LGHNA and CDR2 YSLEER. V dropped 1 base and J dropped 5 bases, with 12 bases sitting between them. CDR3 length: 14 residues. CDR3 in DNA: TGCGCCAGCAGCCAAGCAACAGGGTACCACGAGCAGTACTTC. Its translation: CASSQATGYHEQYF.

The rearrangement joins TRBV27 to TRBJ2-3; D is possibly TRBD1 (5 bases). Germline V gene lookup returns CDR1 MNHEY and CDR2 SMNVEV (reference sequence). The length of the CDR3 is 17 residues. V was shortened by 5 bases and J by 2 bases, with 20 bases between the two germline ends. The CDR3 bases are TGTGCCAGCAGTGAGTTATGGGTGGCGGACATCACAGATACGCAGTATTTT. It codes for CASSELWVADITDTQYF.

The chain employs TRBV30 and TRBJ2-7; D is unresolved. Between the trimmed V and J ends, which lost 1 base and 1 base, there was a span of 11 bases. This CDR3 is 14 amino acids long. Germline lookup yields CDR1 GTSNPN and CDR2 SVGIG (reference sequence). DNA of the CDR3: TGTGCCTGGAGTGCCCCGGGTCCTTCCTACGAGCAGTACTTC. Translated: CAWSAPGPSYEQYF.

This sequence joins TRBV2 and TRBJ1-2; 7 bases are a match to TRBD1. The germline CDR1 and CDR2 sequences are SNHLY and FYNNEI. This CDR3 has 15 residues. Losses at the gene ends were 11 bases for V and 4 bases for J; bases not matched to a gene: 16. The DNA for the CDR3 is TGTGCCGGCCAGAATGACAGGGTTTCCCTCTATGGCTACACCTTC. As protein: CAGQNDRVSLYGYTF.

This chain joins TRBV6-4 and TRBJ2-1; 12 bases line up with TRBD2. Trimming took 6 bases from V and 7 from J; bases not matched to a gene: 10. Per germline, CDR1 MRHNA and CDR2 SNTAGT. The CDR3 sequence is 16 residues long. The CDR3 nucleotides read TGTGCCAGCAGCCCGACTAGCGGGAGAGGTAGGAATGAGCAGTTCTTC. Translated: CASSPTSGRGRNEQFF.

The chain joins TRBV7-9 to TRBJ2-5, with 7 nucleotides matching TRBD1. Germline CDR1 SEHNR, CDR2 FQNEAQ (reference sequence). J gave up 3 bases and V 5 bases, and 12 bases lay outside the gene matches. The CDR3 is 16 amino acids. The CDR3 DNA is TGTGCCAGCAGCCCCCCCGCCGACAGGGATGAAGAGACCCAGTACTTC. Its translation is CASSPPADRDEETQYF. Supplemented by reference TRBV7-9 and TRBJ2-5, the full variable domain reads DTGVSQNPRHKITKRGQNVTFRCDPISEHNRLYWYRQTLGQGPEFLTYFQNEAQLEKSRLLSDRFSAERPKGSFSTLEIQRTEQGDSAMYLCASSPPADRDEETQYFGPGTRLLVL.

In its sample, this clone was seen a few times. The CDR3 loop reads CASSPVWGRANYGYTF. Written as DNA, the CDR3 is TGTGCCAGCAGCCCGGTATGGGGGCGGGCTAACTATGGCTACACCTTC. This chain joins TRBV5-6 and TRBJ1-2; perhaps TRBD1 as D (6 bases). Deletions cut 4 bases from V and 0 bases from J, with 16 bases between. The germline CDR1 and CDR2 sequences are SGHDT and YYEEEE. CDR3 length: 16 amino acids.

The chain joins TRBV29-1 to TRBJ1-2; the match to TRBD1 covers 9 bases. With 1 base clipped from V and 7 bases from J, the junction kept 4 bases outside the gene matches. From germline, CDR1 is SQVTM and CDR2 ANQGSEA. This CDR3 comprises 13 residues. The DNA for the CDR3 is TGCAGCGTTGAAGGGACAGGGGTTGGTGGCTACACCTTC. This translates into CSVEGTGVGGYTF.

A few counts support this clone. The chain links TRBV7-9 to TRBJ2-7; TRBD2 matches at 13 bases. The germline V gene encodes CDR1 SEHNR and CDR2 FQNEAQ (reference sequence). V lost 5 bases to trimming and J lost 2 bases; unmatched junction nucleotides: 3. CDR3 length equals 15 residues. The CDR3 DNA follows: TGTGCCAGCAGCCAAGGACTAGCGGGAGCCTACGAGCAGTACTTC. This sequence encodes CASSQGLAGAYEQYF.

This clone was seen only a few times. The chain carries TRBV6-4 and TRBJ1-4; D gene unclear. CDR3 length: 13 residues. V was clipped by 4 bases and J by 8 bases, with 11 bases between them. CDR1 is MRHNA, CDR2 SNTAGT, per germline. CDR3 residues: CASSVEGGEKLFF. CDR3 nucleotide sequence: TGTGCCAGCAGTGTAGAGGGTGGAGAAAAACTGTTTTTT.

V and J are TRBV19 and TRBJ1-1; 7 positions agree with TRBD1. Trimming cost V 3 bases and J 3 bases; bases outside gene matches: 4. Germline V lookup: CDR1 LNHDA, CDR2 SQIVND (reference sequence). The CDR3 has 14 residues. CDR3 in amino acids: CASSIAGGYTEAFF. The CDR3 DNA sequence: TGTGCCAGTAGTATCGCAGGGGGGTACACTGAAGCTTTCTTT.

The CDR3 sequence: CASSQDPYSNEQFF. CDR3 nucleotide sequence: TGCGCCAGCAGCCAAGATCCTTATTCTAATGAGCAGTTCTTC. The chain links TRBV4-3 to TRBJ2-1, with no clear D. This CDR3 contains 14 residues. Between the trimmed V and J ends, which lost 0 bases and 7 bases, there was a span of 10 bases. From germline, CDR1 is LGHNA and CDR2 YSLEER.

The chain joins TRBV19 to TRBJ1-2; tentative D call: TRBD1 (5 bases). The CDR3 sequence is 15 residues long. Germline lookup yields CDR1 LNHDA and CDR2 SQIVND (reference sequence). The V end lost 6 bases, the J end lost 0 bases, and 14 bases lay between the germline ends. The CDR3 spells CASSYTGSTNYGYTF. In nucleotides, the CDR3 is TGTGCCAGTAGCTACACAGGTTCCACTAACTATGGCTACACCTTC. The variable domain in full, with the rest retrieved from reference TRBV19 and TRBJ1-2, is DGGITQSPKYLFRKEGQNVTLSCEQNLNHDAMYWYRQDPGQGLRLIYYSQIVNDFQKGDIAEGYSVSREKKESFPLTVTSAQKNPTAFYLCASSYTGSTNYGYTFGSGTRLTVV.

This chain links TRBV7-2 with TRBJ2-3; weak D call: TRBD2 (5 bases). CDR1 is SGHTA, CDR2 FQGNSA, per germline. Trimming removed 5 bases at V and 0 bases at J, with 12 bases between. CDR3 length: 15 residues. The CDR3 reads CASSHVGESTDTQYF. CDR3 bases: TGTGCCAGCAGCCACGTGGGAGAGAGCACAGATACGCAGTATTTT.

The chain couples TRBV7-8 to TRBJ2-5; TRBD2 matches at 8 bases. From germline, CDR1 is SGHVS and CDR2 FQNEAQ. The CDR3 runs 15 residues. V lost 5 bases, J lost 2 bases, and 7 bases stayed unmatched. The CDR3 DNA follows: TGTGCCAGCAGCAAACGGGAGGGAGTTCAAGAGACCCAGTACTTC. This codes for CASSKREGVQETQYF. Full variable domain (remainder filled in from reference TRBV7-8 and TRBJ2-5): GAGVSQSPRYKVAKRGQDVALRCDPISGHVSLFWYQQALGQGPEFLTYFQNEAQLDKSGLPSDRFFAERPEGSVSTLKIQRTQQEDSAVYLCASSKREGVQETQYFGPGTRLLVL.

The gene calls are TRBV5-6 and TRBJ2-5, with D possibly being TRBD2 (5 bases). Per germline, CDR1 SGHDT and CDR2 YYEEEE. Trimming shortened V by 0 bases and J by 2 bases, and 17 bases separated the two germline ends. This CDR3 spans 17 amino acids. CDR3 DNA sequence: TGTGCCAGCAGCTTGGAATTTGGGCCCCCGGGGCAAGAGACCCAGTACTTC. Protein: CASSLEFGPPGQETQYF.

The CDR3 DNA reads as TGTGCCAGCAGTGAATTTAGCAGGGGCGGTGATGTTGCCGGGGAGCTGTTTTTT. Its protein product is CASSEFSRGGDVAGELFF. The rearrangement links TRBV25-1 to TRBJ2-2, with a possible D match to TRBD1 (6 bases). Deletions cut 1 base from V and 6 bases from J, with 21 bases between. This CDR3 contains 18 residues. The germline V gene has CDR1 MGHDK and CDR2 SYGVNS.

The chain is built from TRBV14 and TRBJ1-2; D unclear. The CDR3 is made up of 13 amino acids. Trimming took off 3 bases at V and 3 bases at J, with 8 bases between the two ends. Per the germline V gene, CDR1 is SGHDN and CDR2 is FVKESK. CDR3 in amino acids: CASSHEQYYGYTF. CDR3 in DNA: TGTGCCAGCAGCCATGAACAGTACTATGGCTACACCTTC. Variable domain in full (rest from reference TRBV14 and TRBJ1-2): EAGVTQFPSHSVIEKGQTVTLRCDPISGHDNLYWYRRVMGKEIKFLLHFVKESKQDESGMPNNRFLAERTGGTYSTLKVQPAELEDSGVYFCASSHEQYYGYTFGSGTRLTVV.

This clone was seen just once. The chain joins TRBV7-9 to TRBJ2-3, with D perhaps TRBD1 (5 bases). The V end lost 5 bases, the J end lost 5 bases, and 5 bases lay between the germline ends. The CDR3 has 11 residues. Germline CDR1 and CDR2: SEHNR and FQNEAQ (reference sequence). The CDR3 DNA sequence: TGTGCCAGCAGCCAGGGAGATACGCAGTATTTT. As protein: CASSQGDTQYF.

This sequence joins TRBV4-1 and TRBJ1-1; 7 nucleotides agree with TRBD1. Germline assignment: CDR1 MGHRA and CDR2 YSYEKL. V gave up 3 bases and J gave up 4 bases; unmatched junction bases: 11. The CDR3 sequence is 16 residues long. CDR3 sequence: CASSHGILGTATEAFF. The CDR3 coding sequence is TGCGCCAGCAGCCACGGAATCTTAGGGACAGCCACTGAAGCTTTCTTT.